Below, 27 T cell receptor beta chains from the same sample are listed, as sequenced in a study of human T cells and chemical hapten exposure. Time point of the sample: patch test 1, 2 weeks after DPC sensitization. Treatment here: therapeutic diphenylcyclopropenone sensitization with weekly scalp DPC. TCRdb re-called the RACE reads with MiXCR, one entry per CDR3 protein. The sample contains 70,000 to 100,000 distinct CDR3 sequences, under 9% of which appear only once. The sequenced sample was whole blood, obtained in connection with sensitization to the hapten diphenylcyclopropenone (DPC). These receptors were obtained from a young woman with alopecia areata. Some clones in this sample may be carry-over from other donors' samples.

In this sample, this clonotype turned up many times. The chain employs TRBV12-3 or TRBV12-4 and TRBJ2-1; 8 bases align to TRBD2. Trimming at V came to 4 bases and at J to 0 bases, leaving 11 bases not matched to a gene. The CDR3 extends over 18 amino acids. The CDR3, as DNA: TGTGCCAGCAGTTATCCTCCCGGGGGGGGTAGCTCCTACAATGAGCAGTTCTTC. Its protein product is CASSYPPGGGSSYNEQFF.

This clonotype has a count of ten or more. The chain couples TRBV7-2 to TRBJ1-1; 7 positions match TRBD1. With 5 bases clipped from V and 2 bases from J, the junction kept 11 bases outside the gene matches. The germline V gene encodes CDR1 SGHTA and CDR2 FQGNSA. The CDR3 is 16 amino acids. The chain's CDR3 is CASSPSYRGGNTEAFF. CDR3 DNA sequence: TGTGCCAGCAGCCCATCCTACAGGGGAGGCAACACTGAAGCTTTCTTT.

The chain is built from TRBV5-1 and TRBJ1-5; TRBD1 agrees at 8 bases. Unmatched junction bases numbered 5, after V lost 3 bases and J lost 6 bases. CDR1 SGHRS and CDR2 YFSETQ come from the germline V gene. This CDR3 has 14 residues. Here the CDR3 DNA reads TGCGCCAGCAGCTGGACAGGGTTTGGTCAGCCCCAGCATTTT. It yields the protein CASSWTGFGQPQHF.

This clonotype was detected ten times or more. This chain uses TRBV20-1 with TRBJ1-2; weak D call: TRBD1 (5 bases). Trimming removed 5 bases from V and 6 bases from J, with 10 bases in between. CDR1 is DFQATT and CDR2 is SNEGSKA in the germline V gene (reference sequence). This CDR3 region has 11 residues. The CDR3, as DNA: TGCAGTGCTTCAGAGGGGAATGGCTACACCTTC. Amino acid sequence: CSASEGNGYTF.

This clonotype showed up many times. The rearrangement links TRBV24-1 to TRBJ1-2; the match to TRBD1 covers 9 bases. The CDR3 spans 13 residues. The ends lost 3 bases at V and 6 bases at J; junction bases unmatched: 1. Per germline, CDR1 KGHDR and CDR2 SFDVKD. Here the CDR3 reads CATSDRTGDGYTF. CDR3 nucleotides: TGTGCCACCAGTGATCGGACAGGGGATGGCTACACCTTC.

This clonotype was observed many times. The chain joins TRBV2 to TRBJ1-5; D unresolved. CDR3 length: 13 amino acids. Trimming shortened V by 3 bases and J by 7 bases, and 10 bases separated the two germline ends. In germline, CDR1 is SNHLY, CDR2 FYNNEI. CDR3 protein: CASSDIVGQPQHF. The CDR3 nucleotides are TGTGCCAGCAGTGATATCGTCGGACAGCCCCAGCATTTT.

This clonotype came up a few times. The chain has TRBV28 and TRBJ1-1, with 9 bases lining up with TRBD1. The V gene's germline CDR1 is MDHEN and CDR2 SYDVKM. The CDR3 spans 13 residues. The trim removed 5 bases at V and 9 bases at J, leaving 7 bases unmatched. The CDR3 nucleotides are TGTGCCAGCAGTGCACAGGGGGCGGGGAAAGCTTTCTTT. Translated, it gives CASSAQGAGKAFF.

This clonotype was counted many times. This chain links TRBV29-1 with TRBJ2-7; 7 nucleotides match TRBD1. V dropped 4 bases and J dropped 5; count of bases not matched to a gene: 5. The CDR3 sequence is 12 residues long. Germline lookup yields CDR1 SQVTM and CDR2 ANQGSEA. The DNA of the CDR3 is TGCAGCGTTGCCGTGACAGGGCACGAGCAGTACTTC. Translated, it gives CSVAVTGHEQYF.

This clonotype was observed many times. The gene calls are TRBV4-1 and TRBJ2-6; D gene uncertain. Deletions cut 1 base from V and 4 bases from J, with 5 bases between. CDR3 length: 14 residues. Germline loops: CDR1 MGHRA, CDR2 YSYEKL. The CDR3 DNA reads TGCGCCAGCAGCCAAGTAGTGGGGGCCAACGTCCTGACTTTC. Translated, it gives CASSQVVGANVLTF.

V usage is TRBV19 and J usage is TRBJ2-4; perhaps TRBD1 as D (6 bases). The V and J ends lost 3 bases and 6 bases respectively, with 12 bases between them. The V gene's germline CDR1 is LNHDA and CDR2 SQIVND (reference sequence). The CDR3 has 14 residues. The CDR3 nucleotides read TGTGCCAGTAGTATGAGGGACAAGTTAAACATTCAGTACTTC. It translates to CASSMRDKLNIQYF.

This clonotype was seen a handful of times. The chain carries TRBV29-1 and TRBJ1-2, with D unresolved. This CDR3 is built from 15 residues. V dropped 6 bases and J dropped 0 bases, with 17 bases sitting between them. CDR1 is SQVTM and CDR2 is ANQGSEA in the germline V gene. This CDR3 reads CSVEKDGETNYGYTF. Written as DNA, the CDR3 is TGCAGCGTGGAGAAGGACGGAGAAACTAACTATGGCTACACCTTC.

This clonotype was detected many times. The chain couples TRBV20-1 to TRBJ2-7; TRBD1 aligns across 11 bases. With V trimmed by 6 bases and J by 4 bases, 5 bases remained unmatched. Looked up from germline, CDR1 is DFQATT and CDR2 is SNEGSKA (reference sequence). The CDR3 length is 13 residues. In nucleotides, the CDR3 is TGCAGTGCCCCCGGGACAGGGGGATACGAGCAGTACTTC. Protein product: CSAPGTGGYEQYF.

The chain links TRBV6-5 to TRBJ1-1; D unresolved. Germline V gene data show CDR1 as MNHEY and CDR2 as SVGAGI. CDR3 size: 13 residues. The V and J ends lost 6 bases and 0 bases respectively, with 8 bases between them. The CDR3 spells CASSRVMNTEAFF. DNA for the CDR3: TGTGCCAGCAGCAGAGTCATGAACACTGAAGCTTTCTTT.

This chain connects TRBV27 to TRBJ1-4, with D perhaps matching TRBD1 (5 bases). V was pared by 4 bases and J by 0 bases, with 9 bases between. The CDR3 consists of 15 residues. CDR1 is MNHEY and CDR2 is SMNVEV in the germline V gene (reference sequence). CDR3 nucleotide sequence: TGTGCCAGCAGTTGGGGGGTTGCAACTAATGAAAAACTGTTTTTT. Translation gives CASSWGVATNEKLFF.

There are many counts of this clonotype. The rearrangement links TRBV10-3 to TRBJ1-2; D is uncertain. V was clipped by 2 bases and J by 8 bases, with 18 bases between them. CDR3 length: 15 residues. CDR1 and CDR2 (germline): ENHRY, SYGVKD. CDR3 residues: CAISEQEVPNRGYTF. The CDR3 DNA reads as TGTGCCATCAGTGAGCAGGAGGTACCTAATCGAGGCTACACCTTC.

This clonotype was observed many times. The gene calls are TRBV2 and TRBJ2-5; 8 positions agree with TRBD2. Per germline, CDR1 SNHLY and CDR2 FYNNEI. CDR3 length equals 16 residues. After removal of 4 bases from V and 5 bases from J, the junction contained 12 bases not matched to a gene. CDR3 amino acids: CASSGSGGGGLETQYF. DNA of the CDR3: TGTGCCAGCAGTGGGAGCGGGGGCGGAGGTTTGGAGACCCAGTACTTC.

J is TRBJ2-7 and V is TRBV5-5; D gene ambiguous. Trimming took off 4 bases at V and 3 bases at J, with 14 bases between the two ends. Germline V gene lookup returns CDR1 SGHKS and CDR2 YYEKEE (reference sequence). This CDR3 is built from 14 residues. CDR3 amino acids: CASSHTWGYYEQYF. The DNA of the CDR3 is TGTGCCAGCAGCCATACCTGGGGATACTACGAGCAGTACTTC.

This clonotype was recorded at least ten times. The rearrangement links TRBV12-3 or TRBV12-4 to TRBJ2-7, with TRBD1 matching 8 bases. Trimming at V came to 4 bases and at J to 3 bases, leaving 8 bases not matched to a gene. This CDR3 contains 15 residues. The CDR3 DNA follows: TGTGCCAGCAGTTCCAATAGACAGGGGAACTACGAGCAGTACTTC. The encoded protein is CASSSNRQGNYEQYF.

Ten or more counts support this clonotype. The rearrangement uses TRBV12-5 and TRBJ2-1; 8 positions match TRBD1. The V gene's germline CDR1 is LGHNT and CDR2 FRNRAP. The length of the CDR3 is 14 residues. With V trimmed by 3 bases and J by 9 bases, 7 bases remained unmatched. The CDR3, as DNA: TGTGCTAGTGGTTTTCAACGTACAGGGGGTGAGCAGTTCTTC. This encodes CASGFQRTGGEQFF. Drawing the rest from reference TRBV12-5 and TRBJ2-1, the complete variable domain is DARVTQTPRHKVTEMGQEVTMRCQPILGHNTVFWYRQTMMQGLELLAYFRNRAPLDDSGMPKDRFSAEMPDATLATLKIQPSEPRDSAVYFCASGFQRTGGEQFFGPGTRLTVL.

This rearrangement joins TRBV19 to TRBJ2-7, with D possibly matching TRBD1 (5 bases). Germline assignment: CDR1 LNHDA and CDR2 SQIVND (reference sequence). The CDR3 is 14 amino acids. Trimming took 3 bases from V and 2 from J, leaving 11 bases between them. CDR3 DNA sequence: TGTGCCAGTAGTATGACACAGGCCACCTACGAGCAGTACTTC. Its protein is CASSMTQATYEQYF. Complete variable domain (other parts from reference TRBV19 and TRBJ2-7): DGGITQSPKYLFRKEGQNVTLSCEQNLNHDAMYWYRQDPGQGLRLIYYSQIVNDFQKGDIAEGYSVSREKKESFPLTVTSAQKNPTAFYLCASSMTQATYEQYFGPGTRLTVT.

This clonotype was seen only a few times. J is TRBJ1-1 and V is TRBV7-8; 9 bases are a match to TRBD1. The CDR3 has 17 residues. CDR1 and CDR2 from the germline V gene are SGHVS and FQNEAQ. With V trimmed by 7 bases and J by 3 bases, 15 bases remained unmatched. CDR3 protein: CASTAGTGKGVHTEAFF. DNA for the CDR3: TGTGCCAGCACCGCCGGGACAGGGAAGGGGGTGCACACTGAAGCTTTCTTT.

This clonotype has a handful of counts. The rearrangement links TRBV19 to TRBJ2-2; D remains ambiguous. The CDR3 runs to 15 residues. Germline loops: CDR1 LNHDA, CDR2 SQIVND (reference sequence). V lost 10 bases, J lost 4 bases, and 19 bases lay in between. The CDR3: CATEPGAPSTGELFF. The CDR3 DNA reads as TGTGCCACCGAGCCGGGCGCACCGTCCACCGGGGAGCTGTTTTTT. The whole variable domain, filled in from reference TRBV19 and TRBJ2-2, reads DGGITQSPKYLFRKEGQNVTLSCEQNLNHDAMYWYRQDPGQGLRLIYYSQIVNDFQKGDIAEGYSVSREKKESFPLTVTSAQKNPTAFYLCATEPGAPSTGELFFGEGSRLTVL.

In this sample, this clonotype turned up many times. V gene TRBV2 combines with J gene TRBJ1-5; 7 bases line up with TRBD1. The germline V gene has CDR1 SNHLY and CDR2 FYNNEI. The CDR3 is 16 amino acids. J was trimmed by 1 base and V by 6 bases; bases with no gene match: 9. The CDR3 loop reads CASRDRGLMSNQPQHF. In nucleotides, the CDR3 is TGTGCCAGCAGGGATAGGGGGCTCATGAGCAATCAGCCCCAGCATTTT.

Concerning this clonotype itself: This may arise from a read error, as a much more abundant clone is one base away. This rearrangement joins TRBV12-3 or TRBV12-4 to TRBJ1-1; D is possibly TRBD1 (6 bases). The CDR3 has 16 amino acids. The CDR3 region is CVSSLIGGLPDTEAFF. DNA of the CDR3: TGTGTCAGCAGTTTGATCGGGGGCCTCCCAGATACTGAAGCTTTCTTT.

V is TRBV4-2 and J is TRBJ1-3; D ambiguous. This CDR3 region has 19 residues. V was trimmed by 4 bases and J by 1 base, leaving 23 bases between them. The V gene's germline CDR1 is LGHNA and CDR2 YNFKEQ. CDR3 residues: CASSPPPQSSWDSGNTIYF. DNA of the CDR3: TGTGCCAGCAGCCCCCCTCCGCAGTCTAGTTGGGATTCTGGAAACACCATATATTTT.

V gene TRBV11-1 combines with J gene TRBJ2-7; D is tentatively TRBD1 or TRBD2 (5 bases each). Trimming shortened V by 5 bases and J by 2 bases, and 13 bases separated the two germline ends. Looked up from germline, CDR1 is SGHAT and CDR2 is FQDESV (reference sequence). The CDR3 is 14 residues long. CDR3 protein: CASSPQRGAYEQYF. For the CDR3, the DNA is TGTGCCAGCAGCCCCCAACGGGGCGCCTACGAGCAGTACTTC.

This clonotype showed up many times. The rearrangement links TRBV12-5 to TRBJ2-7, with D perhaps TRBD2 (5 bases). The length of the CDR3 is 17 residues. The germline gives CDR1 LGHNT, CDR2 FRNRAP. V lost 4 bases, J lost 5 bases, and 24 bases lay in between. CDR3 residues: CASGSLIGNAVLHEQYF. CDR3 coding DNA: TGTGCTAGTGGTTCCCTCATCGGGAACGCCGTCCTCCACGAGCAGTACTTC.